This T cell receptor (beta chain) was documented in a study of glioma-infiltrating T cells after dendritic cell vaccination. Germline loops: CDR1 SGDLS, CDR2 YYNGEE. CDR3 length equals 15 residues. V lost 7 bases to trimming and J lost 5 bases, with 19 bases between them. Time point here: after dendritic cell vaccination, including at tumor progression/relapse. The immunoSEQ assay amplified TCRB CDR3 from up to roughly 2 ug DNA. Assay used: immunoSEQ multiplex PCR; TCRdb lists only in-frame clones, some missing. The data hold 65,000 to 80,000 clones, with around 90% observed a single time. This sample comprised blood, obtained after dendritic cell vaccination. The chain employs TRBV9 and TRBJ2-1, with a possible D match to TRBD2 (6 bases). The TCR sequence derives from a human donor with glioblastoma. CDR3 DNA sequence: TGTGCCAGCGGGGGGAGGATGGGGCGCAACAATGAGCAGTTCTTC. Translated, it gives CASGGRMGRNNEQFF.